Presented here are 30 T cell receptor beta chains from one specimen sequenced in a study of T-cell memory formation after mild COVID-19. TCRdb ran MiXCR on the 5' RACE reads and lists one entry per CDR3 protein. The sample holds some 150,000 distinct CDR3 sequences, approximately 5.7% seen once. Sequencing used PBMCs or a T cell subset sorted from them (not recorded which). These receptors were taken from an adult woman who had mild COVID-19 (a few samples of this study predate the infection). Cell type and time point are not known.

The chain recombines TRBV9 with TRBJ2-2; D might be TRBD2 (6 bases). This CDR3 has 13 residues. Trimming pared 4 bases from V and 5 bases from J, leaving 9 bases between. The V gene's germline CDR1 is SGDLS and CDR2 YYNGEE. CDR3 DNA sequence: TGTGCCAGCAGCTTTCGGGGGACCGGGGAGCTGTTTTTT. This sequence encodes CASSFRGTGELFF.

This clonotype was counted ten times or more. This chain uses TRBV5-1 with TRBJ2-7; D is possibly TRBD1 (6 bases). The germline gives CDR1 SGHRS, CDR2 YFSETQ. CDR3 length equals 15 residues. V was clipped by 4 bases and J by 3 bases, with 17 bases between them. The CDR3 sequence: CASSKDGTSRYEQYF. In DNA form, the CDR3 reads TGCGCCAGCAGCAAGGATGGGACAAGTCGCTACGAGCAGTACTTC.

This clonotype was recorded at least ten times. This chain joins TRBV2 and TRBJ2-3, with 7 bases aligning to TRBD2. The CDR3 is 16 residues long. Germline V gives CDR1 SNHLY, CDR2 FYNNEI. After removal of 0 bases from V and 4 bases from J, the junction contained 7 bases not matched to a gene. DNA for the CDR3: TGTGCCAGCAGTGAAGCATTCCGGACTAGTCCAGATACGCAGTATTTT. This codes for CASSEAFRTSPDTQYF. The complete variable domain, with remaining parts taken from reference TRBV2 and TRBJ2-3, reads EPEVTQTPSHQVTQMGQEVILRCVPISNHLYFYWYRQILGQKVEFLVSFYNNEISEKSEIFDDQFSVERPDGSNFTLKIRSTKLEDSAMYFCASSEAFRTSPDTQYFGPGTRLTVL.

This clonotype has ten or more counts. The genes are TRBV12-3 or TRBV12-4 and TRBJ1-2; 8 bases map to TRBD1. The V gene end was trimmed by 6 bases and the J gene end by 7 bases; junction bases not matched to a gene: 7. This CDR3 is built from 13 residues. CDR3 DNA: TGTGCCAGCAGACTAGGACAGGGCGGTGGCTACACCTTC. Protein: CASRLGQGGGYTF.

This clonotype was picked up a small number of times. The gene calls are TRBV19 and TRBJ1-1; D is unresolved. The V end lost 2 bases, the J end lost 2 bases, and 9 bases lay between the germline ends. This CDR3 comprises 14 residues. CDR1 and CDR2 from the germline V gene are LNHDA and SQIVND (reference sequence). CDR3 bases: TGTGCCAGTAGTATACGGACCGTAAACACTGAAGCTTTCTTT. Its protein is CASSIRTVNTEAFF.

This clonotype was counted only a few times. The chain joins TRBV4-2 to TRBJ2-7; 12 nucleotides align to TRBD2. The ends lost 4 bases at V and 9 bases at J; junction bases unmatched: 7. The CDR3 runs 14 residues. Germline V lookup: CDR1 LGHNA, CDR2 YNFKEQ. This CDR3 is CASSPRLAGDVQYF. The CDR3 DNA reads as TGTGCCAGCAGCCCTCGACTAGCGGGAGATGTGCAGTACTTC.

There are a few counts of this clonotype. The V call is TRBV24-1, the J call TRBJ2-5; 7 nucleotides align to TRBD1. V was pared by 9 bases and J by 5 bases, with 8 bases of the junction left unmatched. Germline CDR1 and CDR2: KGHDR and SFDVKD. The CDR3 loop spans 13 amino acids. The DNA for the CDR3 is TGTGCCACCGCCCGACAGGGACGGGAGACCCAGTACTTC. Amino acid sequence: CATARQGRETQYF.

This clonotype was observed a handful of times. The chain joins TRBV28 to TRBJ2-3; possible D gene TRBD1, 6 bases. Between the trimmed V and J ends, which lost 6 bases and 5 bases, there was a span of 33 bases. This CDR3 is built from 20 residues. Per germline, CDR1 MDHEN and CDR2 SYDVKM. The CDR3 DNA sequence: TGTGCCAGCAGCACCCCCCCGGGCAGGGGCCCCTTAGGTACCGGAGATACGCAGTATTTT. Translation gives CASSTPPGRGPLGTGDTQYF.

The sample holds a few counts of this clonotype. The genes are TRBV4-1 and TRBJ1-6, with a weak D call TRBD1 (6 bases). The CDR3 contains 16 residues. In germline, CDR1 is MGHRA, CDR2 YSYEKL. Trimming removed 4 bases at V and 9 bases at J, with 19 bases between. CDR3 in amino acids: CASSPLSGGGISPLHF. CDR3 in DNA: TGCGCCAGCAGCCCCCTCTCTGGGGGCGGAATTTCACCCCTCCACTTT.

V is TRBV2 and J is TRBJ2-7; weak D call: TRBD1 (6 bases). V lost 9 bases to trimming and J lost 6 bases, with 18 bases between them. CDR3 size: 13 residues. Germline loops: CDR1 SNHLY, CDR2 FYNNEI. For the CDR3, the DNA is TGTGCCAGTCTCAACTTCCCAGGGGCCGAGCAGTACTTC. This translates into CASLNFPGAEQYF. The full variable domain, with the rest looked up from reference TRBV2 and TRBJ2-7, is EPEVTQTPSHQVTQMGQEVILRCVPISNHLYFYWYRQILGQKVEFLVSFYNNEISEKSEIFDDQFSVERPDGSNFTLKIRSTKLEDSAMYFCASLNFPGAEQYFGPGTRLTVT.

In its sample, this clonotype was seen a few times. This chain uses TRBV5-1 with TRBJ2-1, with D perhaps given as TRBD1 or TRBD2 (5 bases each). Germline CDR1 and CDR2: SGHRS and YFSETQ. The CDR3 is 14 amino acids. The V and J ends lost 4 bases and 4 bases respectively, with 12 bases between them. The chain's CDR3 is CASSAGDGYNEQFF. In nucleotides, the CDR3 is TGCGCCAGCAGCGCCGGGGACGGATACAATGAGCAGTTCTTC.

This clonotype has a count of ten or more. The CDR3 DNA is TGTGCCAGCAGCTTCCGCCGGACAGGACCAAGCTCCTACGAGCAGTACTTC. It encodes CASSFRRTGPSSYEQYF. The chain combines TRBV7-9 with TRBJ2-7; 7 nucleotides align to TRBD1. The CDR3 contains 17 residues. J gave up 0 bases and V 3 bases, and 11 bases lay outside the gene matches. Germline V lookup: CDR1 SEHNR, CDR2 FQNEAQ (reference sequence). Based on the CDR3 plus reference TRBV7-9 and TRBJ2-7, the full variable domain is DTGVSQNPRHKITKRGQNVTFRCDPISEHNRLYWYRQTLGQGPEFLTYFQNEAQLEKSRLLSDRFSAERPKGSFSTLEIQRTEQGDSAMYLCASSFRRTGPSSYEQYFGPGTRLTVT.

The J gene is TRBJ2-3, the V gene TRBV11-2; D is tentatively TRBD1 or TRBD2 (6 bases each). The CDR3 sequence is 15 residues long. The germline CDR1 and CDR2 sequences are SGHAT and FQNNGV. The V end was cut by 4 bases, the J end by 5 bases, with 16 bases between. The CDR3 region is CASSYVRGLQDTQYF. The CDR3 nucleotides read TGTGCCAGCAGCTATGTTCGGGGGCTTCAAGATACGCAGTATTTT.

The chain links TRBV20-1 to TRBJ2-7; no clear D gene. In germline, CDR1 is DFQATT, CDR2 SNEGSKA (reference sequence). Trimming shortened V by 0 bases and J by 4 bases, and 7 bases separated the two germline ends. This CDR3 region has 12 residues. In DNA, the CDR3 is TGCAGTGCTAGAGAAAGGCAATACGAGCAGTACTTC. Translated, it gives CSARERQYEQYF.

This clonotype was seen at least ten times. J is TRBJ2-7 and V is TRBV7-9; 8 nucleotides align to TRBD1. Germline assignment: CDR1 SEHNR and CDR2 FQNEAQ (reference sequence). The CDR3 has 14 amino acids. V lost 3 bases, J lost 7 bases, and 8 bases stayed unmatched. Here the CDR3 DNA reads TGTGCCAGCAGCTTGATAACAGGGGGTTATGAGCAGTACTTC. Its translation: CASSLITGGYEQYF.

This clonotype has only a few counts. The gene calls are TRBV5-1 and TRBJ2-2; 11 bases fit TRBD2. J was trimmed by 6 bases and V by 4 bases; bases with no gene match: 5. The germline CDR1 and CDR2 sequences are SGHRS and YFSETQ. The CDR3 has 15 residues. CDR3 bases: TGCGCCAGCAGCGAGGGGACTAGCGGAGCCGGGGAGCTGTTTTTT. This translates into CASSEGTSGAGELFF.

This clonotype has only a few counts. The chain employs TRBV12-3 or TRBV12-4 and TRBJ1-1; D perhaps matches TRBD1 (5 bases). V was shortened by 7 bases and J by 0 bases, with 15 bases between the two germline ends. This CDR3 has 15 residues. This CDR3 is CASIPWGSMNTEAFF. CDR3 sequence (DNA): TGTGCCAGCATCCCTTGGGGCAGCATGAACACTGAAGCTTTCTTT.

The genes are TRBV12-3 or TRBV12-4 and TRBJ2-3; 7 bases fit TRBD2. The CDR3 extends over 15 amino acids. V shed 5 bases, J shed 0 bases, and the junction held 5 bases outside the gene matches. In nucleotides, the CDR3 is TGTGCCAGCAGTAACGGGGGGACTAGCACAGATACGCAGTATTTT. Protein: CASSNGGTSTDTQYF.

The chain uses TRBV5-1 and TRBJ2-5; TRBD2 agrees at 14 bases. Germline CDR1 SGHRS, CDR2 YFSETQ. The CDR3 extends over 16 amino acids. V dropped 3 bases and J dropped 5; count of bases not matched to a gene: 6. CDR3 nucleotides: TGCGCCAGCAGCTCCGGGACTAGCGGGGGAAGCGAGACCCAGTACTTC. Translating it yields CASSSGTSGGSETQYF.

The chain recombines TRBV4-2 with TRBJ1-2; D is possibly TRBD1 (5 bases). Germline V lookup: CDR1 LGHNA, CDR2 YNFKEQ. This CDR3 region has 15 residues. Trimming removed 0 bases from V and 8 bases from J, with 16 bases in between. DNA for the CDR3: TGTGCCAGCAGCCAAGACCTTTACAGGCCGGGGGGCTACACCTTC. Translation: CASSQDLYRPGGYTF.

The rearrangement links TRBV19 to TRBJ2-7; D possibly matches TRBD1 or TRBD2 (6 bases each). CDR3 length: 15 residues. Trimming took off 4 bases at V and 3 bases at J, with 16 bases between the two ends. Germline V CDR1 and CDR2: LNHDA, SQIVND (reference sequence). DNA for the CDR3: TGTGCCAGTAGTAAGGGGGGCCTGGGATTCTACGAGCAGTACTTC. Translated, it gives CASSKGGLGFYEQYF.

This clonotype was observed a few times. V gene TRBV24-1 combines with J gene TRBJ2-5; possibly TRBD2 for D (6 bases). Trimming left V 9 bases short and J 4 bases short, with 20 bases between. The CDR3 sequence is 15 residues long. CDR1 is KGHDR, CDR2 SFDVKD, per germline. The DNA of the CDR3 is TGTGCCACCGCCTCGAGGGAGGCCCTGGGAGAGACCCAGTACTTC. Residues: CATASREALGETQYF.

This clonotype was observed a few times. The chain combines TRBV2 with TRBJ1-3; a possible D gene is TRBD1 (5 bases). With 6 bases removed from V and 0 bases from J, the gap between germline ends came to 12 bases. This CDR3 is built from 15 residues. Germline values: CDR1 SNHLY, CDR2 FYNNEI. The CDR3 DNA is TGTGCCAGCAGGAGGGACCGGAGCTCTGGAAACACCATATATTTT. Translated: CASRRDRSSGNTIYF.

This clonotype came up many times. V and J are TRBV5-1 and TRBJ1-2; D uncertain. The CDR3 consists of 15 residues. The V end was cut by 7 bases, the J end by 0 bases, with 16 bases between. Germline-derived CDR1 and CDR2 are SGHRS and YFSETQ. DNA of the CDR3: TGCGCCAGCCGAAGAAGCTCAGAGGCTAACTATGGCTACACCTTC. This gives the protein CASRRSSEANYGYTF.

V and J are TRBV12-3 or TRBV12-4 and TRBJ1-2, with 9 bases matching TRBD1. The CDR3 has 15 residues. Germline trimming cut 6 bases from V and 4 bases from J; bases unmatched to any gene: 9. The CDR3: CASRHAGTGIYGYTF. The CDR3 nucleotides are TGTGCCAGCAGGCACGCCGGGACAGGGATCTATGGCTACACCTTC.

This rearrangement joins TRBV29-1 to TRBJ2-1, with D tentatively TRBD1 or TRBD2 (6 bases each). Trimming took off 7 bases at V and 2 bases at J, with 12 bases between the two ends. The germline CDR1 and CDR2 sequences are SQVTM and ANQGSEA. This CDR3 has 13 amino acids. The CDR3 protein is CSARGGTYNEQFF. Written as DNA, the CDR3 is TGCAGCGCGCGAGGGGGGACCTACAATGAGCAGTTCTTC.

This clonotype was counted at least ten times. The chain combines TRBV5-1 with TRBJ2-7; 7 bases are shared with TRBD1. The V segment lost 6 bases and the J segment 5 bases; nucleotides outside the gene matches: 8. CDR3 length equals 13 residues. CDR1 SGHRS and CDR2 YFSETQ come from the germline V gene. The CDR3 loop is CASNPGGSDEQYF. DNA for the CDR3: TGCGCCAGCAACCCAGGGGGTTCAGACGAGCAGTACTTC.

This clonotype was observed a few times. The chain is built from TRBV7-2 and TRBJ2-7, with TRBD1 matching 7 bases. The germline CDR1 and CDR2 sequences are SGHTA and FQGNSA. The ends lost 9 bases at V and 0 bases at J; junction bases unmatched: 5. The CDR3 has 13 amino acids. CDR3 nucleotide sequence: TGTGCCAGTATGACAGGGCCCTCCTACGAGCAGTACTTC. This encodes CASMTGPSYEQYF.

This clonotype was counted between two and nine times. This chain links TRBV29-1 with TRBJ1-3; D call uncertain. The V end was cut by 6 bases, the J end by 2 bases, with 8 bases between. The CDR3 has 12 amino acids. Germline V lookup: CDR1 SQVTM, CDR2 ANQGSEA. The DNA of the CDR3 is TGCAGCGTACGGGAACCTGGAAACACCATATATTTT. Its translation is CSVREPGNTIYF.

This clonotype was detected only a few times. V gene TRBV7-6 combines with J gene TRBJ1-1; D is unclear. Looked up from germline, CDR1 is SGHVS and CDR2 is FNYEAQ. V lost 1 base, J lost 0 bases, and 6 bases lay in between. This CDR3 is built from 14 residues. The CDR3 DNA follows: TGTGCCAGCAGCTTAGAGGACCTGAACACTGAAGCTTTCTTT. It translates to CASSLEDLNTEAFF.